This TCR beta chain was found in a study of blood T cells in healthy people across ages. Sample-barcoded 5' priming and a J-beta primer mix drove a second PCR of roughly 7 to 11 cycles. In TCRdb, the 5' RACE reads were re-called with MiXCR into one record per CDR3 protein. The data contain 1.5 million to 2 million distinct CDR3 sequences, about 39% of them singletons. General study findings and limits: Diversity figures derived from one million T cells were judged to underestimate the true value. Correlation between TCR beta diversity and naive T cell percentage was strong.

This clonotype has a count of ten or more. Its specificity is unknown. The CDR3 contains 13 residues. Trimming took 10 bases from V and 7 from J, leaving 17 bases between them. The V gene's germline CDR1 is MRHNA and CDR2 SNTAGT. The V call is TRBV6-4, the J call TRBJ2-1; D not certain. Sequencing was performed on blood. The sequence was obtained from a human donor in good health. For the CDR3, the DNA is TGTGCCACCTCTAAGGGATCGGAAAATGAGCAGTTCTTC. Its protein is CATSKGSENEQFF.